A selection of T cell receptor beta chains follows, all from one sample in a study of blood T cell repertoires in COVID-19. Sequenced by immunoSEQ multiplex PCR; TCRdb stores in-frame clones only, minus some. The sample includes approximately 350,000 clones, more than 80% of them seen just once. The sample consisted of PBMCs or T cells enriched from blood (not recorded which). The receptors originated from a man younger than 35 who had recovered from COVID-19. Both conserved end residues are part of each CDR3. Only part of the rows carry a size: once, few, many, or a class if the clone is expanded.

cdr3_length j_call v_call clone_size cdr3_aa
15 TRBJ2-3 TRBV7-7 NA CASSPGLADTDTQYF
14 TRBJ2-1 TRBV28 NA CASSYTSGRNEQFF
17 TRBJ2-1 TRBV15 NA CATSRGLGGGADHEQFF
14 TRBJ2-5 TRBV11-2 NA CASSRGGLEETQYF
13 TRBJ2-7 TRBV6-5 NA CASTQGYPYEQYF
13 TRBJ1-2 TRBV28 NA CASRSTGGDGYTF
11 TRBJ1-1 TRBV7-9 NA CASSFGTEAFF
14 TRBJ1-6 TRBV7-9 once CASSLGQGDSPLHF
13 TRBJ2-7 TRBV7-8 NA CASSFGQSYEQYF
12 TRBJ1-2 TRBV10-3 NA CAISGRQDDYTF
13 TRBJ1-5 TRBV30 NA CAWSISSNQPQHF
16 TRBJ2-1 TRBV28 NA CASTGRSGVTYNEQFF
17 TRBJ1-1 TRBV27 NA CASSLRGTGPMNTEAFF
16 TRBJ1-6 TRBV7-8 NA CASSLQGQGDNSPLHF
18 TRBJ1-5 TRBV28 few CASSPPGQGLVGNQPQHF
14 TRBJ1-6 TRBV9 NA CASSPNVRSSPLHF
14 TRBJ2-7 TRBV7-9 few CASSFGHLPYEQYF
16 TRBJ2-1 TRBV19 NA CASSIDGSAAYNEQFF
16 TRBJ1-3 TRBV19 NA CASREHLGQSGNTIYF
14 TRBJ2-1 TRBV3-1/TRBV3-2 NA CASSQVGRYNEQFF
17 TRBJ2-4 TRBV13 NA CASSLAPGGRPKNIQYF
16 TRBJ1-2 TRBV21-1 NA CASSKYQAGGNYGYTF
11 TRBJ1-3 TRBV20-1 few CSTTRGNTIYF
14 TRBJ1-5 TRBV2 NA CASSSQGNPQPQHF
16 TRBJ2-3 TRBV18 once CASSPDEGASTDTQYF
16 TRBJ1-4 TRBV4-2 NA CASSQGTVATNEKLFF
14 TRBJ2-7 TRBV9 NA CASSEGGSSYEQYF
15 TRBJ1-2 TRBV5-6 NA CASSSPGQGGFGYTF
15 TRBJ2-5 TRBV10-1 NA CASSESRGPEETQYF
18 TRBJ2-2 TRBV3-1/TRBV3-2 NA CASSQDRIKGTSTGELFF
17 TRBJ2-3 TRBV3-1/TRBV3-2 NA CASSQDPAGAITDTQYF
18 TRBJ2-3 TRBV14 NA CASSQDGASGSGTDTQYF
17 TRBJ1-6 TRBV5-1 NA CASTRFDRRAYNSPLHF
14 TRBJ1-4 TRBV2 NA CASSSGSKNEKLFF
13 TRBJ1-3 TRBV12-3/TRBV12-4 NA CASSWPGGHTIYF
15 TRBJ2-1 TRBV11-2 once CASSPPGTSGGEQFF
21 TRBJ1-1 TRBV5-1 NA CASSLNPRDKSHRTIGTEAFF
13 TRBJ2-7 TRBV24-1 NA CATSGGRRGEQYF
12 TRBJ2-5 TRBV5-1 NA CASSPRGETQYF